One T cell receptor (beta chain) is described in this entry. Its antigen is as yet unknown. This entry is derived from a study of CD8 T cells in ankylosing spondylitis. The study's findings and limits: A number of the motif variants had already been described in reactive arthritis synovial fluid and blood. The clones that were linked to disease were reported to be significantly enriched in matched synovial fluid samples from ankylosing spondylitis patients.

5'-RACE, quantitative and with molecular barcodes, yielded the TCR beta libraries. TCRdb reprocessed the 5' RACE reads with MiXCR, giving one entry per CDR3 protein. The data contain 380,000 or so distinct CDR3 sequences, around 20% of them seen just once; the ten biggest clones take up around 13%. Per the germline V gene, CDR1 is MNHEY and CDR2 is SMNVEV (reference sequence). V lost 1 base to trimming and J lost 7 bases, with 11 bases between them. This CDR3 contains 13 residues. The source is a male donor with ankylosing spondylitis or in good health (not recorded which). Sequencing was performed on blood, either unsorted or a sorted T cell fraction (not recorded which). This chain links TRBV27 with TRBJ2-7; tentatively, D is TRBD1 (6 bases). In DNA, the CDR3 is TGTGCCAGCAGTTTATGGACAGACCGGGAGCAGTACTTC. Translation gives CASSLWTDREQYF.